This TCR beta chain was retrieved from a study of T-cell reconstitution after alpha-beta-depleted transplantation in children. General study points: At around two months after transplant, the alpha-beta T cells were reportedly derived from several hundred expanded clones that came from non-depleted graft cells. T-cell counts and diversity at one year post-transplant came mainly from newly produced T cells. Surviving recipient T cells and thymic progenitors accounted for the high day-60 TCRbeta diversity observed in some patients.

This clonotype was counted many times. Its antigen is as yet unknown. A library of TCRbeta sequences, prepared with unique molecular identifiers, was generated. TCRdb re-called the PCR reads through MiXCR, storing one row per CDR3 protein. Of approximately 99,000 distinct CDR3 sequences in the sample, 5.5% to 6.5% were seen once. J lost 8 bases, V lost 1 base, and 3 bases had no gene match. The CDR3 totals 14 residues. CDR1 and CDR2 from the germline V gene are LNHNV and YYDKDF (reference sequence). The sample was PBMCs, mostly from graft donor cells, taken 360 days after TCRalphabeta/CD19-depleted stem cell transplant. This TCR came from a male patient aged 2 to 10 who had a stem cell transplant for acute lymphoblastic leukemia, so the T cells may come from the graft donor. V and J are TRBV15 and TRBJ1-5; TRBD1 matches at 9 bases. The CDR3 DNA reads as TGTGCCACCAGCAGAGGGGACAGGGAGAAGCCCCAGCATTTT. It is translated as CATSRGDREKPQHF.